This TCR beta chain derives from a study of T cells in Graves' hyperthyroidism and ophthalmopathy. As for this clonotype: The antigen remains unidentified.

Trimming took 3 bases from V and 3 from J, leaving 15 bases between them. The germline gives CDR1 MGHRA, CDR2 YSYEKL. CDR3 size: 16 residues. It was RNA transcripts that yielded the amplified TCR beta CDR3 regions. A first-round RT-PCR of the TCR CDR3 used the HTBI primer set. MiXCR was run by TCRdb on the multiplex PCR reads, yielding one entry per CDR3 protein. The sample carries 550,000 to 700,000 distinct CDR3 sequences, about 43% recorded once. Study outcomes and limitations: A model of 13 V-J features distinguished ophthalmopathy from stable hyperthyroidism. Ophthalmopathy, as predicted by the model, came a median 6.5 months after the prediction.

The specimen was peripheral blood or thyroid tissue (not recorded which). The chain uses TRBV4-1 and TRBJ1-5; maybe TRBD1 (6 bases). This TCR was sampled from an adult woman with Graves' disease, either hyperthyroidism or ophthalmopathy (not recorded which). The CDR3 DNA is TGCGCCAGCAGCCACCAACAGGGTTTGAACAATCAGCCCCAGCATTTT. The encoded protein is CASSHQQGLNNQPQHF.